This TCR beta chain was identified in a study of T cells in Graves' hyperthyroidism and ophthalmopathy. Study-level points and caveats: Ophthalmopathy was identified by the model a median approximately six months ahead of onset. Blood samples included most of the expanded thyroid clonotypes exceeding 0.001.

The investigators amplified TCR beta CDR3 regions from RNA transcripts. The HTBI primer set served for first-round RT-PCR of the TCR CDR3. TCRdb itself ran the multiplex PCR reads through MiXCR, one entry per CDR3 protein. This sample carries around 390,000 distinct CDR3 sequences, about 14% of them seen once, and the ten largest clones take around a fifth. Ten or more counts support this clonotype. Its antigen remains unidentified. The sample comprised blood. This clonotype originated in a woman in her twenties or thirties with Graves' ophthalmopathy.

CDR3 region: CASSQVDSGGGEQFF. The DNA for the CDR3 is TGTGCCAGCAGCCAAGTAGATAGTGGGGGGGGTGAGCAGTTCTTC. The genes are TRBV3-1 and TRBJ2-1, with TRBD2 matching over 7 bases. V shed 1 base, J shed 9 bases, and the junction held 9 bases outside the gene matches. The CDR3 spans 15 residues. Germline V CDR1 and CDR2: LGHDT, YNNKEL (reference sequence).